This paragraph reports one T cell receptor beta chain. Participants came from fewer than 25 US areas, aged about 18 to 100 years. This sample is drawn from a study of blood T cell repertoires in COVID-19. Overall study: In each case, the material was cDNA or gDNA derived from T cells, B-cell-depleted T cells, or PBMCs.

Profiling relied on immunoSEQ multiplex PCR, and the TCRdb table lists in-frame clones only, not all of them. The sample lists approximately 150,000 clones, around 84% occurring once. Germline V gene lookup returns CDR1 SGHDT and CDR2 YYEEEE. The CDR3 sequence is 17 residues long. The V and J ends lost 0 bases and 8 bases respectively, with 20 bases between them. This TCR was recovered from a man aged 35 to 55 who had recovered from COVID-19. Sequencing was done on a sample of PBMCs or T cells enriched from blood (not recorded which). This sequence joins TRBV5-6 and TRBJ1-4, with D possibly being TRBD1 (5 bases). CDR3 amino acids: CASSLALIGGAREKLFF. The CDR3 nucleotides read TGTGCCAGCAGCTTGGCACTCATCGGAGGGGCCCGAGAAAAACTGTTTTTT.